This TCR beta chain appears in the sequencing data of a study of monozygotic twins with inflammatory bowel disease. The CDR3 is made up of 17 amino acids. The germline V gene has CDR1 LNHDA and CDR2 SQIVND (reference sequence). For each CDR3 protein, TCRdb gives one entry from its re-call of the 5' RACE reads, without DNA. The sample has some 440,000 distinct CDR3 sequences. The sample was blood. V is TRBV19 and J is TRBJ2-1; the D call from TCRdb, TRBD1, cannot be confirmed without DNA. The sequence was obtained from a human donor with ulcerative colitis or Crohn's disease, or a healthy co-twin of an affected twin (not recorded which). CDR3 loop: CASSPLAKAISYNEQFF.